The sequence of this T cell receptor (beta chain) was determined in a study of blood T cells in healthy people across ages. General study points: Higher diversity, along with more naive CD4+ cells, distinguished long-lived donors from aged donors.

On this clonotype itself: Its specificity is unknown.

Each donor supplied roughly 9.2 milliliters of peripheral blood. Primers used in a second PCR of about 7 to 12 cycles were a sample-barcoded 5' primer and a J-beta primer mix. Tags on each cDNA molecule came from a template-switch adaptor with 12 random nucleotides. All samples gave at least 2.5 million CDR3-containing paired-end reads. One entry per CDR3 protein results from TCRdb running MiXCR on the 5' RACE reads. The sample shows about 1.6 million distinct CDR3 sequences, about 31% of them seen only once. Sequenced: blood. The origin of this receptor is a woman between 25 and 40 years old in good health.

CDR3 loop: CASKREADSSYNEQFF. The CDR3 coding sequence is TGTGCCAGCAAGAGGGAGGCAGATAGCTCCTACAATGAGCAGTTCTTC. The rearrangement joins TRBV6-1 to TRBJ2-1, with a possible D match to TRBD2 (6 bases). The germline gives CDR1 MNHNS, CDR2 SASEGT. Trimming removed 7 bases from V and 0 bases from J, with 16 bases in between. This CDR3 has 16 residues.